These T cell receptor beta chains were read from a single sample in a study of blood T cell repertoires in COVID-19. Only in-frame clones appear in the TCRdb table, and some are missing; sequencing was by immunoSEQ multiplex PCR. The sample shows under 300,000 clones, 88% of them seen only once. The sample consisted of PBMCs or T cells enriched from blood (not recorded which). The receptors were sampled from a woman between 45 and 60 years old who had recovered from COVID-19. The conserved cysteine and the conserved F or W are not part of the CDR3 here. Only some rows state a clone size, as once, few, many or a class for expanded clones.

v_gene: TRBV30; abundance: .; j_gene: TRBJ1-1; CDR3aa: AGSRGMNTEAF
v_gene: TRBV3-1/TRBV3-2; abundance: .; j_gene: TRBJ1-1; CDR3aa: ASSQDEGVYYTEAF
v_gene: TRBV18; abundance: .; j_gene: TRBJ2-3; CDR3aa: ASSPRRADTQY
v_gene: TRBV7-2; abundance: .; j_gene: TRBJ2-3; CDR3aa: ASSLAGGTTDTQY
v_gene: TRBV5-6; abundance: .; j_gene: TRBJ1-1; CDR3aa: ASSLYLSVGKAF
v_gene: TRBV27; abundance: .; j_gene: TRBJ2-7; CDR3aa: ASSPFGQVYEQY
v_gene: TRBV9; abundance: few; j_gene: TRBJ2-3; CDR3aa: ASSARGSGRGADTQY
v_gene: TRBV7-3; abundance: .; j_gene: TRBJ2-6; CDR3aa: ASSSRSSGANVLT
v_gene: TRBV28; abundance: .; j_gene: TRBJ2-5; CDR3aa: ASTLRLAGETQY
v_gene: TRBV29-1; abundance: .; j_gene: TRBJ2-5; CDR3aa: SDRGQDQETQY
v_gene: TRBV27; abundance: .; j_gene: TRBJ2-7; CDR3aa: ASSFTSGRAYEQY
v_gene: TRBV30; abundance: once; j_gene: TRBJ2-5; CDR3aa: AGYQTGGAKTQY
v_gene: TRBV5-1; abundance: .; j_gene: TRBJ2-1; CDR3aa: ASSLGQYNEQF
v_gene: TRBV20-1; abundance: few; j_gene: TRBJ1-5; CDR3aa: SASTLRAGGTSNQPQH
v_gene: TRBV28; abundance: .; j_gene: TRBJ2-3; CDR3aa: ASKGDNTDTQY
v_gene: TRBV18; abundance: .; j_gene: TRBJ2-4; CDR3aa: ASSPAGVGNIQY
v_gene: TRBV12-3/TRBV12-4; abundance: .; j_gene: TRBJ1-2; CDR3aa: ASSLFRTGVYT
v_gene: TRBV28; abundance: .; j_gene: TRBJ1-2; CDR3aa: ASSTPGRSDGYGYT
v_gene: TRBV3-1/TRBV3-2; abundance: .; j_gene: TRBJ2-1; CDR3aa: ASSQDRLAGSSYNEQF
v_gene: TRBV4-3; abundance: .; j_gene: TRBJ1-6; CDR3aa: ASSQVSYNSPLH
v_gene: TRBV11-3; abundance: .; j_gene: TRBJ2-1; CDR3aa: ASSTENNEQF
v_gene: TRBV2; abundance: .; j_gene: TRBJ1-4; CDR3aa: ASSGRRDVGEKLF
v_gene: TRBV28; abundance: .; j_gene: TRBJ1-6; CDR3aa: ASSLPGSVPLH
v_gene: TRBV9; abundance: .; j_gene: TRBJ2-5; CDR3aa: ASSPGVGGQY
v_gene: TRBV28; abundance: .; j_gene: TRBJ2-2; CDR3aa: ASRRDRGLTGELF
v_gene: TRBV7-3; abundance: .; j_gene: TRBJ2-5; CDR3aa: ASSLRLAGGSETQY
v_gene: TRBV7-3; abundance: .; j_gene: TRBJ2-1; CDR3aa: ASSQRSRTGNNEQF
v_gene: TRBV3-1/TRBV3-2; abundance: .; j_gene: TRBJ2-7; CDR3aa: ASSAGLADEQY
v_gene: TRBV7-2; abundance: .; j_gene: TRBJ1-3; CDR3aa: ASSLNRVPGNTIY
v_gene: TRBV28; abundance: .; j_gene: TRBJ1-2; CDR3aa: ASTSTLYGYT
v_gene: TRBV18; abundance: .; j_gene: TRBJ2-1; CDR3aa: ASSPPQGSSGGNEQF
v_gene: TRBV29-1; abundance: .; j_gene: TRBJ2-1; CDR3aa: SVDSRDRGIIEQF
v_gene: TRBV4-3; abundance: .; j_gene: TRBJ2-5; CDR3aa: ASSQAKRASGPQETQY